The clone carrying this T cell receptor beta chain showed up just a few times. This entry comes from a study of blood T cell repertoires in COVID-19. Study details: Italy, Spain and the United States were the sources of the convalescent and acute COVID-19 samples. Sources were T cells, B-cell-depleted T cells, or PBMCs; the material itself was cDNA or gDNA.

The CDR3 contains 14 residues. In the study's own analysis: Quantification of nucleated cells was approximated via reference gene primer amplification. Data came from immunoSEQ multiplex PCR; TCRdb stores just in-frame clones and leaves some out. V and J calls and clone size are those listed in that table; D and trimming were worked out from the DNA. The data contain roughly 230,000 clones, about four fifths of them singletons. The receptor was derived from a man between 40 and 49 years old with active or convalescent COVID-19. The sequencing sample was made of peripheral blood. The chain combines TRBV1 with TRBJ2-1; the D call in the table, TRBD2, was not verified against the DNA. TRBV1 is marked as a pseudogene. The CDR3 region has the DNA TGCACCAATACCCCGGGACTAGCGGGAGCTAATTCGTTCTTC. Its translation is CTNTPGLAGANSFF.